This T cell receptor beta chain stems from a study of blood T cell repertoires in COVID-19. Categorization into cohorts depended on clinical history that participants reported. Recovered participants had two consecutive negative NP/OP PCR tests, healthcare professional clearance, or symptom resolution. Original handling: Estimates of nucleated cell counts were drawn from the amplification of reference gene primers. TCRdb's table, derived via immunoSEQ multiplex PCR, lists solely in-frame clones and lacks some. For V, J and clone size, that table is used; D and trimming come from the DNA. The sample carries about 380,000 clones, more than 75% recorded once. There are 16 residues in the CDR3. V lost 3 bases, J lost 1 base, and 12 bases lay in between. Germline assignment: CDR1 KGHSH and CDR2 LQKENI.

This chain joins TRBV18 and TRBJ2-2; possible D gene TRBD1, 5 bases. Sequenced sample: PBMCs or T cells enriched from blood (not recorded which). This receptor was obtained from a woman in her late teens or twenties who had recovered from COVID-19. The CDR3 here is CASSPNGAWNTGELFF. The CDR3 bases are TGTGCCAGCTCACCGAATGGGGCGTGGAACACCGGGGAGCTGTTTTTT.